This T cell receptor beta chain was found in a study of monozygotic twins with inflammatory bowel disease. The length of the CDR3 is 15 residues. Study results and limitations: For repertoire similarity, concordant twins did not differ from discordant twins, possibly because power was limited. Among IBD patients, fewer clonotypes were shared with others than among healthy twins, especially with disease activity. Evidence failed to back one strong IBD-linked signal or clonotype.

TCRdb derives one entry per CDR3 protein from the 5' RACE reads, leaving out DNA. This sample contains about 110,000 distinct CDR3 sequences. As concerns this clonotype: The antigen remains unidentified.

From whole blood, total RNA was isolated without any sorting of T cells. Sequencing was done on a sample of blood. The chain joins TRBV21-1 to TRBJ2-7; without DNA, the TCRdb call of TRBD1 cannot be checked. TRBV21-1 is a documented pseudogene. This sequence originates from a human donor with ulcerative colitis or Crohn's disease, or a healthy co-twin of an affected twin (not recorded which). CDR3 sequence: CASSTQDREGYEQYF.